The following is a T cell receptor (beta chain) sequence with its context. Germline assignment: CDR1 SNHLY and CDR2 FYNNEI. This CDR3 is 13 amino acids long. Trimming pared 3 bases from V and 1 base from J, leaving 6 bases between. These data come from a study of blood T cell repertoires in COVID-19. Background on the study: Samples of COVID-19 (acute and convalescent) were obtained from the United States, Italy and Spain. The cDNA or gDNA used as material had been derived from T cells, B-cell-depleted T cells, or PBMCs.

Source study methods: Amplification with reference gene primers provided the estimates of nucleated cell counts. The table came from immunoSEQ multiplex PCR; TCRdb's copy has only in-frame clones and leaves some out. Clone size and the V and J calls come from that table; the DNA yielded D and trimming. The sample lists 65,000 to 85,000 clones; 80% to 90% were seen once. This sequence originates from an elderly man with COVID-19, enrolled during active disease. Sequenced material: peripheral blood. The chain couples TRBV2 to TRBJ2-5; perhaps TRBD2 as D (6 bases). The CDR3 is CASSERGQETQYF. CDR3 nucleotides: TGTGCCAGCAGTGAGCGGGGCCAAGAGACCCAGTACTTC.